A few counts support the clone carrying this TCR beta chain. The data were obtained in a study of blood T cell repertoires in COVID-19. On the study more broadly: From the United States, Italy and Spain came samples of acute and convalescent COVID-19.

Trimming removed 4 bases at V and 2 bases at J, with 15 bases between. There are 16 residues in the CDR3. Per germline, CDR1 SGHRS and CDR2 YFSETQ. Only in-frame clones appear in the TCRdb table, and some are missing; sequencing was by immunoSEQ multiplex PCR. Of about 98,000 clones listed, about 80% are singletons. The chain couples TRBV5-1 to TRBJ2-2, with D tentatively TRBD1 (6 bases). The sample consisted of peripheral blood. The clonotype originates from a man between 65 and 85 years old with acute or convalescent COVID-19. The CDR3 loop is CASSSTGQSNTGELFF. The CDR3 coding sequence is TGCGCCAGCAGCAGCACCGGACAGAGTAACACCGGGGAGCTGTTTTTT.